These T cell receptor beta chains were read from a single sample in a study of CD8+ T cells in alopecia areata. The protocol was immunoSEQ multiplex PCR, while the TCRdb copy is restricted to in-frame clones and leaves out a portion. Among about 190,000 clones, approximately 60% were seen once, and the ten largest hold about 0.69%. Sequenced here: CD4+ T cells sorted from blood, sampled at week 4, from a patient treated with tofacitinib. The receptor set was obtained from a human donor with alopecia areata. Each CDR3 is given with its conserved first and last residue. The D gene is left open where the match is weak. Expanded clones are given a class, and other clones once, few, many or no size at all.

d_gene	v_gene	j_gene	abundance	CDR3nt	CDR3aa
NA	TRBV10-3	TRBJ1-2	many	TGTGCCACCGTGGGCCAGACTACCTATGGCTACACCTTC	CATVGQTTYGYTF
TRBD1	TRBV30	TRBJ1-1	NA	TGTGCCTGGAGCGGACAGGGGCTCACTGAAGCTTTCTTT	CAWSGQGLTEAFF
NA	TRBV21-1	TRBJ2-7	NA	TGTGCCAGCAGCAGGGGATGGGGGCCCTACGAGCAGTACTTC	CASSRGWGPYEQYF
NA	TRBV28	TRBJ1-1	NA	TGTGCCAGCCTCAGGGTTAACACTGAAGCTTTCTTT	CASLRVNTEAFF
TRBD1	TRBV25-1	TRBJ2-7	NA	TGTGCCAGCAGGCCGACAGGGGTTGGCGAGCAGTACTTC	CASRPTGVGEQYF
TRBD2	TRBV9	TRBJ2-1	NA	TGTGCCAGCAGCGTTACTAGCGGCTACAGTGAGCAGTTCTTC	CASSVTSGYSEQFF
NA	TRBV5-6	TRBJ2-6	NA	TGTGCCAGCAGCTTGAGGGCTGGGACCAACGTCCTGACTTTC	CASSLRAGTNVLTF
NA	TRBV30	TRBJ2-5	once	TGTGCCTGGAGTACCGGGCTCCAAGAGACCCAGTACTTC	CAWSTGLQETQYF
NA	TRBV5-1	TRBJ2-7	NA	TGCGCCAGCAGCTCTACCACCTACGAGCAGTACTTC	CASSSTTYEQYF
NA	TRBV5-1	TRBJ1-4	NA	TGCGCCAGCAGCTCCTTCACCGGTCGTCAGGAAAAACTGTTTTTT	CASSSFTGRQEKLFF
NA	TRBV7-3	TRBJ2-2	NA	TGTGCCTCAGGGGTCCCGTACCCCGGGGAGCTGTTTTTT	CASGVPYPGELFF
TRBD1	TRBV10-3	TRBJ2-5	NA	TGTGCCATCAGTGGGACAGGGCGGGAGACCCAGTACTTC	CAISGTGRETQYF
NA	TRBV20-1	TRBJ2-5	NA	TGCAGTGCAGTCGATGGCGAGACCCAGTACTTC	CSAVDGETQYF
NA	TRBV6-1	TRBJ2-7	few	TGTGCCAGCAGTGATGGGACCGTGCGGACCTCCGAGCAGTACTTC	CASSDGTVRTSEQYF
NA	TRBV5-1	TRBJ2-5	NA	TGCGCCAGCAGCTTGGGTGACACTCAAGAGACCCAGTACTTC	CASSLGDTQETQYF
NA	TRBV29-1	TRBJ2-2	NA	TGCAGCGCCCAGAACCTGATCAACACCGGGGAGCTGTTTTTT	CSAQNLINTGELFF
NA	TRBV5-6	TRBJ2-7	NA	TGTGCCAGCAAGGCTCTAGCAGACTACGAGCAGTACTTC	CASKALADYEQYF
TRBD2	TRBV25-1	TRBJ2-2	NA	TGTGCCAGCAGTGAGTTGGGGGGACTAGCGGGACGCACCGGGGAGCTGTTTTTT	CASSELGGLAGRTGELFF
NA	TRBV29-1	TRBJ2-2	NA	TGCAGCGTTAGCCGGGCACAGAACACCGGGGAGCTGTTTTTT	CSVSRAQNTGELFF
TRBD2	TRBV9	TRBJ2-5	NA	TGTGCCAGCAGCGCCACGGGACTAGGGGAGACCCAGTACTTC	CASSATGLGETQYF
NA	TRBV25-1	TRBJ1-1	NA	TGTGCCAGCAGACCCTCAGGGGCCACTGAAGCTTTCTTT	CASRPSGATEAFF
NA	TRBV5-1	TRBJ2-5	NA	TGCGCCAGCAGGAAAGCGGGACAACCGGAAGAGACCCAGTACTTC	CASRKAGQPEETQYF
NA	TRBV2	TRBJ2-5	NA	TGTGCCAGCAGTCTAAATCGGATAGGGGAGACCCAGTACTTC	CASSLNRIGETQYF
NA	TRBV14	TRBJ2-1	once	TGTGCCAGCAGCCAAGGACTCACAAGCTACAATGAGCAGTTCTTC	CASSQGLTSYNEQFF
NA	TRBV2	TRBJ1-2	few	TGTGCCAGCAGTGTTATCGATTCTAACTATGGCTACACCTTC	CASSVIDSNYGYTF
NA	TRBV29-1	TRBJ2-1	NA	TGCAGCGGGGACTGGAGCTCCTACAATGAGCAGCTCTTC	CSGDWSSYNEQLF
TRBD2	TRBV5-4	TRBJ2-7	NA	TGTGCCAGCAGCGGAGGGACTAGCGGGAACTCCTACGAGCAGTACTTC	CASSGGTSGNSYEQYF
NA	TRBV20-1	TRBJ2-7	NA	TGCAGTGCTCGACGCCAACTTCAGTACTTC	CSARRQLQYF
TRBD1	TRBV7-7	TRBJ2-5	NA	TGTGCTAGCAGCTTGACAGGGGGGTACCAAGAGACCCAGTACTTC	CASSLTGGYQETQYF
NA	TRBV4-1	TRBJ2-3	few	TGCGCCAGCAGCGGGGACACAGATACGCAGTATTTT	CASSGDTDTQYF
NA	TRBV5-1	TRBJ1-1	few	TGCGCCAGCAGCTACGTCCCGAGCACTGAAGCTTTCTTT	CASSYVPSTEAFF
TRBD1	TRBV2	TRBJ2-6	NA	TGTGCCAGCAGAGGGACAGGGGGCTCTGGGGCCAACGTCCTGACTTTC	CASRGTGGSGANVLTF
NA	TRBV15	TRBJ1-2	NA	TGTGCCACCAGCAGAGTAGAGGGTCGCTACACCTTC	CATSRVEGRYTF
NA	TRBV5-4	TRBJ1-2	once	TGTGCCAGCAGCTTCGGGGGGGCCAATTCAAACTATGGCTACACCTTC	CASSFGGANSNYGYTF
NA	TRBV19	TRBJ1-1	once	TGTGCCAGTAGTATCTGGGAGAAAGCTTTCTTT	CASSIWEKAFF
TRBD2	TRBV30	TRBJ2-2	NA	TGTGCACATTCCGGCGGGAGGGCCGGGGCCGGGGAGCTGTTTTTT	CAHSGGRAGAGELFF
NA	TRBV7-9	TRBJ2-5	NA	TGTGCCAGCAGCATGGGACCGAGATCCCAAGAGACCCAGTACTTC	CASSMGPRSQETQYF
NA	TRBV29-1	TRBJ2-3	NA	TGCAGCGTCTCCACGCGGGCAGTCACAGATACGCAGTATTTT	CSVSTRAVTDTQYF
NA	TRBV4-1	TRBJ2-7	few	TGCGCCAGCAGCCAAGGTACCTCCGGCGGGACTGTTCCTTACGAGCAGTACTTC	CASSQGTSGGTVPYEQYF
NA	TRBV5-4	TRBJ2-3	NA	TGTGCCAGCAGCTTACCCGGGACCAGCACAGATACGCAGTATTTT	CASSLPGTSTDTQYF
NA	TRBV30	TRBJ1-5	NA	TGTGCCTGGGGAGGGACCGTCTCCAATCAGCCCCAGCATTTT	CAWGGTVSNQPQHF
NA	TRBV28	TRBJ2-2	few	TGTGCCAGCATCCAGGGTTTCACCGGGGAGCTGTTTTTT	CASIQGFTGELFF